The rows below give T cell receptor beta chains drawn from one sample of a study of vaccination and CD4 T cells after COVID-19. TCRdb passed the PCR reads through MiXCR, listing each CDR3 protein once. The sample contains under 20,000 distinct CDR3 sequences, around 46% of which appear only once. No cognate antigen is known for these TCRs. This specimen consisted of CD4+ T cells from blood, cultured in vitro, obtained after SARS-CoV-2 vaccination. Source of these receptors: a human donor who had recovered from COVID-19. The CDR3 runs from the conserved cysteine through the conserved F or W. A D gene is named only where the DNA matches it firmly. Clone size is not always given. Where it is, it says once, few, many or a class for expanded clones.

d_gene: TRBD1; v_gene: TRBV5-1; j_gene: TRBJ1-1; abundance: -; CDR3nt: TGCGCCAGCAGGCGGACCGGGACAGGGGATGGTACTGAAGCTTTCTTT; CDR3aa: CASRRTGTGDGTEAFF
d_gene: -; v_gene: TRBV6-1; j_gene: TRBJ1-2; abundance: -; CDR3nt: TGTGCCAGCAGTGTAGGGGTCGGCTACACCTTC; CDR3aa: CASSVGVGYTF
d_gene: -; v_gene: TRBV11-2; j_gene: TRBJ2-7; abundance: -; CDR3nt: TGTGCCAGCAGGGAGGGGGGTGGAGCGGGCCACGAGCAGTACTTC; CDR3aa: CASREGGGAGHEQYF
d_gene: -; v_gene: TRBV7-2; j_gene: TRBJ1-2; abundance: few; CDR3nt: TGTGCCAGCAGCCTTGGGCCTCGCGGGGGGCCGAATGGCTACACCTTC; CDR3aa: CASSLGPRGGPNGYTF
d_gene: TRBD1; v_gene: TRBV6-2/TRBV6-3; j_gene: TRBJ1-1; abundance: few; CDR3nt: TGTGCCACCTTAGACCAGGGGGTTGTGAACACTGAAGCTTTCTTT; CDR3aa: CATLDQGVVNTEAFF
d_gene: -; v_gene: TRBV7-2; j_gene: TRBJ1-1; abundance: -; CDR3nt: TGTGCCTGCCGTGGGGGCGCTGGGAACACTGAAGCTTTCTTT; CDR3aa: CACRGGAGNTEAFF
d_gene: TRBD1; v_gene: TRBV12-3/TRBV12-4; j_gene: TRBJ1-2; abundance: -; CDR3nt: TGTGCCAGCACCGCGCCCACAGGGGGAAACTATGGCTACACCTTC; CDR3aa: CASTAPTGGNYGYTF
d_gene: -; v_gene: TRBV7-6; j_gene: TRBJ1-6; abundance: -; CDR3nt: TGTGCCAGCAGCCCCTGGACTCCTCAAGGATCACCCCTCCACTTT; CDR3aa: CASSPWTPQGSPLHF
d_gene: -; v_gene: TRBV6-1; j_gene: TRBJ2-3; abundance: -; CDR3nt: TGTGCCAGCAGGAAATCCACAGATACGCAGTATTTT; CDR3aa: CASRKSTDTQYF
d_gene: TRBD1; v_gene: TRBV24-1; j_gene: TRBJ1-5; abundance: few; CDR3nt: TGTGCCACCAGTGACCGTCGGACAGGGGAGCAGCCCCAGCATTTT; CDR3aa: CATSDRRTGEQPQHF
d_gene: -; v_gene: TRBV28; j_gene: TRBJ2-2; abundance: -; CDR3nt: TGTGCCAGCAGATCTCCAGGGCCCACCGGGGAGCTGTTTTTT; CDR3aa: CASRSPGPTGELFF
d_gene: -; v_gene: TRBV6-1; j_gene: TRBJ1-5; abundance: few; CDR3nt: TGTGCCAGCAGTGAATCCTCAAGCAATCAGCCCCAGCATTTT; CDR3aa: CASSESSSNQPQHF
d_gene: -; v_gene: TRBV19; j_gene: TRBJ1-2; abundance: few; CDR3nt: TGTGCCAGTAGTATGGGGCTACCTGGCTACACCTTC; CDR3aa: CASSMGLPGYTF
d_gene: -; v_gene: TRBV14; j_gene: TRBJ2-7; abundance: -; CDR3nt: TGTGCCAGCAGCCACCGTACGGCCTCGAGGAACGAGCAGTACTTC; CDR3aa: CASSHRTASRNEQYF
d_gene: TRBD1; v_gene: TRBV2; j_gene: TRBJ1-6; abundance: -; CDR3nt: TGTGCCAGCAGCCTTTTCCGGACAGGGGGGAATTCACCCCTCCACTTT; CDR3aa: CASSLFRTGGNSPLHF
d_gene: -; v_gene: TRBV7-6; j_gene: TRBJ2-5; abundance: few; CDR3nt: TGTGCCAGCAGCCTTAGCGGTATCGGGGTTGGGGAGACCCAGTACTTC; CDR3aa: CASSLSGIGVGETQYF
d_gene: -; v_gene: TRBV7-2; j_gene: TRBJ2-1; abundance: -; CDR3nt: TGTGCCAGCAGACTAGGGATTTTAAGCTCCTACAATGAGCAGTTCTTC; CDR3aa: CASRLGILSSYNEQFF
d_gene: TRBD2; v_gene: TRBV7-3; j_gene: TRBJ2-3; abundance: -; CDR3nt: TGTGCCAGCAGCTCCCAGCGGGGGGCGCCAGATACGCAGTATTTT; CDR3aa: CASSSQRGAPDTQYF
d_gene: TRBD1; v_gene: TRBV5-4; j_gene: TRBJ2-7; abundance: -; CDR3nt: TGTGCCAGCAGCTTGGACAGGGGGCCTTGGAGCTCCTACGAGCAGTACTTC; CDR3aa: CASSLDRGPWSSYEQYF
d_gene: TRBD1; v_gene: TRBV15; j_gene: TRBJ1-1; abundance: -; CDR3nt: TGTGCCACCAGCAGAGATGGGGGGACAGGGAGAGCCCTTTTT; CDR3aa: CATSRDGGTGRALF
d_gene: -; v_gene: TRBV6-5; j_gene: TRBJ1-2; abundance: few; CDR3nt: TGTGCCAGCAGTTACGGGTGGGGGTCCTATGGCTACACCTTC; CDR3aa: CASSYGWGSYGYTF
d_gene: -; v_gene: TRBV7-2; j_gene: TRBJ1-2; abundance: -; CDR3nt: TGTGCCAGCAGCTTAGCAACCCCAAGGCTCTCTGGCTACACCTTC; CDR3aa: CASSLATPRLSGYTF
d_gene: TRBD1; v_gene: TRBV19; j_gene: TRBJ1-2; abundance: -; CDR3nt: TGTGCCAGTAGTCTTCGGACAGGGACTAACTATGGCTACACCTTC; CDR3aa: CASSLRTGTNYGYTF
d_gene: TRBD1; v_gene: TRBV19; j_gene: TRBJ2-3; abundance: -; CDR3nt: TGTGCCAGTAGTATGGACAGGTTATCGGATACGCAGTATTTT; CDR3aa: CASSMDRLSDTQYF
d_gene: -; v_gene: TRBV6-2/TRBV6-3; j_gene: TRBJ1-1; abundance: -; CDR3nt: TGTGCCAGCAGGGACCTCAGGACAGAGAACACTGAAGCTTTCTTT; CDR3aa: CASRDLRTENTEAFF
d_gene: -; v_gene: TRBV12-3/TRBV12-4; j_gene: TRBJ1-5; abundance: few; CDR3nt: TGTGCCAGCAGTGCGGGGGACCAGCCCCAGCATTTT; CDR3aa: CASSAGDQPQHF
d_gene: -; v_gene: TRBV20-1; j_gene: TRBJ1-1; abundance: few; CDR3nt: TGCAGTGCCGGGAGTGGGGTCTCCACTGAAGCTTTCTTT; CDR3aa: CSAGSGVSTEAFF
d_gene: TRBD1; v_gene: TRBV19; j_gene: TRBJ2-2; abundance: -; CDR3nt: TGTGCCAGTATGACAGGGGGTCGGACCGGGGAGCTGTTTTTT; CDR3aa: CASMTGGRTGELFF
d_gene: TRBD1; v_gene: TRBV7-9; j_gene: TRBJ2-7; abundance: few; CDR3nt: TGTGCCAGCGGGCCGGACAGGGGGTCGTCCGAGCAGTACTTC; CDR3aa: CASGPDRGSSEQYF
d_gene: TRBD1; v_gene: TRBV20-1; j_gene: TRBJ1-4; abundance: -; CDR3nt: TGCAGTGCTAGTGAGACAGGGGCGGGTGAAAAACTGTTTTTT; CDR3aa: CSASETGAGEKLFF
d_gene: TRBD1; v_gene: TRBV6-1; j_gene: TRBJ1-1; abundance: few; CDR3nt: TGTGCCAGCAGTGAGGTGGGGTGGGGACAGCGAAACACTGAAGCTTTCTTT; CDR3aa: CASSEVGWGQRNTEAFF
d_gene: -; v_gene: TRBV7-2; j_gene: TRBJ1-3; abundance: -; CDR3nt: TGTGCCAGCAGCTTAATGGGATCGGATGTGGGAAACACCATATATTTT; CDR3aa: CASSLMGSDVGNTIYF
d_gene: TRBD1; v_gene: TRBV27; j_gene: TRBJ1-6; abundance: few; CDR3nt: TGTGCCAGCAGGCGGGACAGCTCGATACCCCTCCACTTT; CDR3aa: CASRRDSSIPLHF
d_gene: -; v_gene: TRBV12-3/TRBV12-4; j_gene: TRBJ2-7; abundance: -; CDR3nt: TGTGCCAGCAGTTTGACCTTGAAGGGCTACGAGCAGTACTTC; CDR3aa: CASSLTLKGYEQYF
d_gene: -; v_gene: TRBV4-2; j_gene: TRBJ2-1; abundance: -; CDR3nt: TGTGCCAGCAGCCAAGGTCCTGGGAGCCAGGTCGGTGAGCAGTTCTTC; CDR3aa: CASSQGPGSQVGEQFF
d_gene: -; v_gene: TRBV24-1; j_gene: TRBJ2-3; abundance: -; CDR3nt: TGTGCCACCAGTGATGTCAGGGACTTCACAGATACGCAGTATTTT; CDR3aa: CATSDVRDFTDTQYF
d_gene: TRBD1; v_gene: TRBV6-1; j_gene: TRBJ2-5; abundance: few; CDR3nt: TGTGCCAGCAGTGCAAGGGGGCCGGAGACCCAGTACTTC; CDR3aa: CASSARGPETQYF
d_gene: TRBD1; v_gene: TRBV10-1; j_gene: TRBJ1-1; abundance: -; CDR3nt: TGCGCCAGCAGTGGGGGACAGGGTATGAACACTGAAGCTTTCTTT; CDR3aa: CASSGGQGMNTEAFF
d_gene: -; v_gene: TRBV7-6; j_gene: TRBJ1-3; abundance: -; CDR3nt: TGTGCCAGCAGCTTAGACACAGGGATCTCTGGAAACACCATATATTTT; CDR3aa: CASSLDTGISGNTIYF
d_gene: -; v_gene: TRBV19; j_gene: TRBJ1-5; abundance: -; CDR3nt: TGTGCCAGTAGTATCAGCTCGGGGGGAGCTAGCAATCAGCCCCAGCATTTT; CDR3aa: CASSISSGGASNQPQHF
d_gene: TRBD1; v_gene: TRBV27; j_gene: TRBJ1-2; abundance: few; CDR3nt: TGTGCCAGCAGTTGGACAGGGGGCACCTATGGCTACACCTTC; CDR3aa: CASSWTGGTYGYTF
d_gene: -; v_gene: TRBV6-1; j_gene: TRBJ2-5; abundance: few; CDR3nt: TGTGCCAGCACCCGGGACTCTTCTGGGAAGACCCAGTACTTC; CDR3aa: CASTRDSSGKTQYF
d_gene: -; v_gene: TRBV11-3; j_gene: TRBJ1-6; abundance: -; CDR3nt: TGTGCCGGCAGCCCCCGAAGGGATTCACCCCTCCACTTT; CDR3aa: CAGSPRRDSPLHF
d_gene: TRBD1; v_gene: TRBV5-4; j_gene: TRBJ1-6; abundance: -; CDR3nt: TGTGCCAGCAGCGTGAAGACAGGGAGCGGTAATTCACCCCTCCACTTT; CDR3aa: CASSVKTGSGNSPLHF
d_gene: -; v_gene: TRBV19; j_gene: TRBJ2-6; abundance: -; CDR3nt: TGTGCCAGTAGTATATCCCATCAGGGAACTGGGGCCAACGTCCTGACTTTC; CDR3aa: CASSISHQGTGANVLTF
d_gene: -; v_gene: TRBV6-2/TRBV6-3; j_gene: TRBJ2-7; abundance: once; CDR3nt: TGTGCCAGCAGTTACCCGTCAGGGGACAACTACGAGCAGTACTTC; CDR3aa: CASSYPSGDNYEQYF
d_gene: TRBD2; v_gene: TRBV7-6; j_gene: TRBJ2-3; abundance: -; CDR3nt: TGTGCCAGCAGCTCCCGGGGGGGGGCGACAGGCACAGATACGCAGTATTTT; CDR3aa: CASSSRGGATGTDTQYF
d_gene: TRBD2; v_gene: TRBV4-1; j_gene: TRBJ2-7; abundance: -; CDR3nt: TGCGCCAGCAGCCAAGATGTGGCGGGAGTAAACGAGCAGTACTTC; CDR3aa: CASSQDVAGVNEQYF
d_gene: TRBD1; v_gene: TRBV6-1; j_gene: TRBJ1-1; abundance: few; CDR3nt: TGTGCCAGCAGGGATAATTCGAAGGGGGCGCAGGCCACTGAAGCTTTCTTT; CDR3aa: CASRDNSKGAQATEAFF
d_gene: -; v_gene: TRBV7-2; j_gene: TRBJ2-5; abundance: -; CDR3nt: TGTGCCAGCAGCTCAGGTCCTCGGGAGACCCAGTACTTC; CDR3aa: CASSSGPRETQYF
d_gene: -; v_gene: TRBV10-2; j_gene: TRBJ1-1; abundance: -; CDR3nt: TGCGCCAGCAGTGAAGACGCCAGTGGAACTGAAGCTTTCTTT; CDR3aa: CASSEDASGTEAFF
d_gene: TRBD2; v_gene: TRBV7-9; j_gene: TRBJ2-3; abundance: -; CDR3nt: TGTGCCAGCAGCCTAGCCCCGGGACTAGCGGGATCAGATACGCAGTATTTT; CDR3aa: CASSLAPGLAGSDTQYF
d_gene: -; v_gene: TRBV30; j_gene: TRBJ1-1; abundance: -; CDR3nt: TGTGCCTGGACTAGGGGTTTATGGGACACTGAAGCTTTCTTT; CDR3aa: CAWTRGLWDTEAFF
d_gene: -; v_gene: TRBV6-1; j_gene: TRBJ1-2; abundance: -; CDR3nt: TGTGCCAGCAGTAGGACGGCAAACTATGGCTACACCTTC; CDR3aa: CASSRTANYGYTF
d_gene: -; v_gene: TRBV24-1; j_gene: TRBJ2-1; abundance: few; CDR3nt: TGTGCCACCAGTCCTGAGGGGGGGACTTACAATGAGCAGTTCTTC; CDR3aa: CATSPEGGTYNEQFF